These T cell receptor beta chains were read from a single sample in a study of T cell responses to AZD1222 COVID-19 vaccine. Profiling relied on immunoSEQ multiplex PCR, and the TCRdb table lists in-frame clones only, not all of them. The sample lists under 300,000 clones; approximately 95% were seen once. The sample was peripheral blood, taken on day 0 of AZD1222 vaccination. Receptors were obtained from an adult in good health. Both conserved end residues are part of each CDR3. Each record gives: J gene, D gene, CDR3 length, V gene, clone size, CDR3 DNA, CDR3 protein. D genes are given only for firm matches. Only part of the rows carry a size: once, few, many, or a class if the clone is expanded.

TRBJ2-7,TRBD2,15,TRBV2,NA,TGTGCCAGCAGGGGGGCCTTTAGCGGGAGTGGCGAGCAGTACTTC,CASRGAFSGSGEQYF
TRBJ1-2,TRBD1,13,TRBV30,NA,TGTGCCTGGAGTGTGGTGAGGGGGCTTGGCTACACCTTC,CAWSVVRGLGYTF
TRBJ2-4,TRBD1,14,TRBV9,NA,TGTGCCAGCAGCGCCGGGACAGGGGTTAACATTCAGTACTTC,CASSAGTGVNIQYF
TRBJ2-7,NA,12,TRBV19,NA,TGTGCCAGTAGCGGACAGTTTTACGAGCAGTACTTC,CASSGQFYEQYF
TRBJ2-5,NA,14,TRBV5-1,NA,TGCGCCAGCAGCAAAGACAGCCAGCAAGAGACCCAGTACTTC,CASSKDSQQETQYF
TRBJ2-7,TRBD1,15,TRBV18,NA,TGTGCCAGCTCACCTTCCGGGACAGGGGACAACGAGCAGTACTTC,CASSPSGTGDNEQYF
TRBJ2-5,NA,14,TRBV4-2,NA,TGTGCCAGCAGCCAAGGTGCCAGACAAGAGACCCAGTACTTC,CASSQGARQETQYF
TRBJ1-5,TRBD1,16,TRBV18,NA,TGTGCCAGCTCACCTATTGGCACAGGGGACAATCAGCCCCAGCATTTT,CASSPIGTGDNQPQHF
TRBJ1-1,NA,14,TRBV19,NA,TGTGCCAGTAGCCCAGGTTTCATGAACACTGAAGCTTTCTTT,CASSPGFMNTEAFF
TRBJ1-3,NA,19,TRBV23-1,NA,TGCGCCAGCAGTCAATCCAGTAAACCTCTTGCGGGGACTGGAAACACCATATATTTT,CASSQSSKPLAGTGNTIYF
TRBJ1-5,TRBD1,12,TRBV28,NA,TGTGCCAGTCGGACAGGGCGGGAGCCCCAGCATTTT,CASRTGREPQHF
TRBJ1-2,TRBD1,14,TRBV4-1,NA,TGCGCCAGCAGCCAGAACGGTCGGACAGGGTCGGGGACCTTC,CASSQNGRTGSGTF
TRBJ2-2,TRBD1,16,TRBV18,NA,TGTGCCAGCTCACCCTTCTTGGACAGGGGCACCGGGGAGCTGTTTTTT,CASSPFLDRGTGELFF
TRBJ2-7,TRBD1,15,TRBV27,few,TGTGCCAGCAGTTTCTTTAGGGACAGGGGTGGTGAGCAGTACTTC,CASSFFRDRGGEQYF